Listed here is a single T cell receptor (beta chain). This clonotype was seen a few times. What this receptor recognizes is not known. A much larger clone sits a single nucleotide away, making a read error possible. This sample is drawn from a study of blood T cells in healthy people across ages (dated by TCRdb to 2014 to 2015). For context, the study as a whole: In model experiments, template switching captured about one uniquely barcoded TCR beta cDNA molecule for every two T cells. The study measured age-related changes in TCR beta repertoire diversity using deep sequencing normalized with unique cDNA molecular identifiers. Four age groups were formed from the donors: young (average about 15 years), middle-aged (approximately 40), aged (roughly 56) and long-lived (roughly 81). Donors of different ages were randomly distributed across sequencing lanes to avoid experimental bias. Using the same blood draw, the study looked at two additional independent replicas of 1 million unique cDNA reads for two donors, one aged 18 to 30 and the other aged 80 or older. The paper's findings and limits, for the study overall: Compared with the aged group, the long-lived group had more naive CD4+ T cells, fewer expanded clones and increased TCR diversity, a pattern suggesting age selection. The CMV infection status of donors was not known, potentially confounding age-related changes in expanded clonotypes. The percentage of naive T cells measured by flow cytometry correlated strongly with observed TCR beta diversity. As age increased, observed TCR beta diversity per million T cells dropped in a roughly linear way, and a significant reduction was already evident by age 40. Since profiling was done on bulk unsorted PBMCs, naive and antigen-experienced compartments could not be conclusively compared. Total diversity estimates from one million sequenced T cells were considered lower bounds and underestimates.

The approximately 39 donors, aged 6 to 90 years, were systemically healthy Caucasian individuals from Russia. About 9.1 milliliters of peripheral blood were collected from each donor into EDTA-treated Vacutainer tubes. PBMCs were isolated by Ficoll-Paque density-gradient centrifugation, with at least 7 million obtained per sample. Total RNA was extracted from PBMCs with Trizol reagent, with at least 5.5 micrograms obtained per sample. The percentages of naive CD45RAhigh/CD27high T cells were determined by flow cytometry on a PBMC aliquot from every donor. The CDR3, from cysteine to phenylalanine, totals 14 residues. The DNA shown is the 42-base CDR3, in frame from base 1. V sheds 6 bases and J sheds 2 bases, leaving 14 bases between their ends. CDR1 MDHEN and CDR2 SYDVKM are derived from the germline V gene. Library creation used 5' RACE. The data were produced on an Illumina HiSeq 2500. The second PCR ran for roughly 6 to 11 cycles and used a J-beta primer mix along with a sample-barcoded 5' primer. A template-switch 5' adaptor carrying 12 random nucleotides introduced a unique molecular identifier onto each TCR beta cDNA molecule. At least 2.5 million CDR3-containing paired-end reads were obtained from each sample. First-strand cDNA synthesis was performed from all RNA using the Mint cDNA synthesis kit, with priming by a TRBC-specific oligonucleotide. Following uracil-DNA glycosylase treatment, a first 18-cycle PCR with universal primers M1SS and BC2_uni_R was performed on all cDNA. As for the authors' bioinformatics: For normalization, 1 million high-quality reads, each with a distinct molecular identifier, were randomly selected from each sample. Instead of being binned into consensus sequences, reads with shared molecular identifiers were discarded. CDR3 identification, clonotype clustering and error correction used MiTCR with a Q25 quality threshold and the strictest error-elimination algorithm. A nonparametric unseen species model with Euler transformation was used to estimate a lower bound on total TCR beta diversity. Using fastp at Q25 and MiXCR, TCRdb reprocessed the public reads and kept productive beta chains. Duplicate CDR3 protein sequences are folded into a single record with the most common DNA and genes. Here the V and J calls rest on TCRdb's processing, not on the authors' analysis. The sample table shows 850,000 or so distinct CDR3 sequences, and more than 25% are seen once. Together, the top ten hold 17% of the sample.

This receptor was obtained from an elderly woman in good health. The source material was blood. This chain is built from TRBV28 and TRBJ2-7; the D gene is perhaps TRBD2, from 5 matching bases. Read as DNA, the sequence is TGTGCCAGCAGGGTTGGGAGTATGCCCTACGAGCAGTACTTC. Translation gives CASRVGSMPYEQYF.